Sequencing of this T cell receptor (beta chain) was carried out in a study of a mutant IDH1 vaccine in newly diagnosed glioma. For the study at large: The initiation of vaccination occurred 4-6 weeks after radiotherapy alone, or with temozolomide cycles. Patients arrived already treated with radiotherapy, temozolomide, or both, most having had both.

This sample's time point: week 35, safety follow-up. It was 300 ug of mutant IDH1 20-mer peptide that made up each vaccine dose, given with topical imiquimod. In the case of this clone: Antigen unknown.

The germline V gene has CDR1 MNHNS and CDR2 SASEGT. With 3 bases removed from V and 0 bases from J, the gap between germline ends came to 9 bases. The CDR3 consists of 14 residues. Profiling relied on immunoSEQ multiplex PCR, and the TCRdb table lists in-frame clones only, not all of them. The sample gives 44,000 or so clones, 81% of which show up once; 4.7% is in the top ten. The sequences come from PBMCs, collected from a glioma patient whose treatment included an IDH1 peptide vaccine. This receptor was taken from a woman between 40 and 50 years old with glioma. Some clones in this sample may be carry-over from other donors' samples. V is TRBV6-1 and J is TRBJ2-7, with D perhaps matching TRBD2 (6 bases). The CDR3 spells CASSDSGSSYEQYF. The CDR3, as DNA: TGTGCCAGCAGTGATTCCGGGAGCTCCTACGAGCAGTACTTC.